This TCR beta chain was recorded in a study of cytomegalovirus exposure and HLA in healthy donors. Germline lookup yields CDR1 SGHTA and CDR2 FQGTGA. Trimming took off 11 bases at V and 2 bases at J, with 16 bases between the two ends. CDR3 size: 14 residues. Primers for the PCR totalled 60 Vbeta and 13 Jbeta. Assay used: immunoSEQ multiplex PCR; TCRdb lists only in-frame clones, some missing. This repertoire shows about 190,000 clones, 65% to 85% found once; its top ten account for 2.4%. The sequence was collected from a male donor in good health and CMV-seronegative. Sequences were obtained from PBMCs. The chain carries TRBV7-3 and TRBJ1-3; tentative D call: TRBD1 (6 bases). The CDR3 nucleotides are TGTGCCGCAACAGGGACGTTGGCTGGAAACACCATATATTTT. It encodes CAATGTLAGNTIYF.